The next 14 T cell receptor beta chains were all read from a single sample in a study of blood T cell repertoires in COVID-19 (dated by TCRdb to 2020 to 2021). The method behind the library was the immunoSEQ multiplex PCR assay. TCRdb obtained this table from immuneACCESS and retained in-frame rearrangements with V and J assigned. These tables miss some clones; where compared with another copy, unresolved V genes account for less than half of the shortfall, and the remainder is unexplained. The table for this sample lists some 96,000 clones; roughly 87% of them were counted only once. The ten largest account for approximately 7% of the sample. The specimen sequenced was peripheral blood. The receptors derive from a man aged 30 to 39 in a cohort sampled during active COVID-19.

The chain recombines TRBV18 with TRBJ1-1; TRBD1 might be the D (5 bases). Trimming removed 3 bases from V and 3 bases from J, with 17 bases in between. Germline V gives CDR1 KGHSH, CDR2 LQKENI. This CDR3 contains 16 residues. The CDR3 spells CASSPTRGVIDTEAFF. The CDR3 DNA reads TGTGCCAGCTCACCGACCCGGGGGGTGATAGACACTGAAGCTTTCTTT.

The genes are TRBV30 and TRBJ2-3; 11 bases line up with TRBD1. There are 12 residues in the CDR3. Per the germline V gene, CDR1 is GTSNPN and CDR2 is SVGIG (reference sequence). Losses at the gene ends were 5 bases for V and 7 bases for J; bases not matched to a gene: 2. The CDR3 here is CAWGQGANTQYF. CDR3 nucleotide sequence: TGTGCCTGGGGACAGGGGGCTAATACGCAGTATTTT. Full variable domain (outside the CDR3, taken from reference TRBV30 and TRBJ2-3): SQTIHQWPATLVQPVGSPLSLECTVEGTSNPNLYWYRQAAGRGLQLLFYSVGIGQISSEVPQNLSASRPQDRQFILSSKKLLLSDSGFYLCAWGQGANTQYFGPGTRLTVL.

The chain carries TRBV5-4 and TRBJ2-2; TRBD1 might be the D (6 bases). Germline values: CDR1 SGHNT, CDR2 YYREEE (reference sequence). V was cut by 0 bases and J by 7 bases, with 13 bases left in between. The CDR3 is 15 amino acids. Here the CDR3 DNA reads TGTGCCAGCAGCTTGGTGGGCAGGGGTGGCGGGGAGCTGTTTTTT. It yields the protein CASSLVGRGGGELFF.

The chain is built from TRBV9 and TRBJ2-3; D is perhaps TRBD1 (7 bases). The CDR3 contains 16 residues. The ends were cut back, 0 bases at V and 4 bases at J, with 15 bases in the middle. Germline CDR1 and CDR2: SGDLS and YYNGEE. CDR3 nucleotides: TGTGCCAGCAGCGTAGGTCAGGGGGGCGGCGCAGATACGCAGTATTTT. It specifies CASSVGQGGGADTQYF.

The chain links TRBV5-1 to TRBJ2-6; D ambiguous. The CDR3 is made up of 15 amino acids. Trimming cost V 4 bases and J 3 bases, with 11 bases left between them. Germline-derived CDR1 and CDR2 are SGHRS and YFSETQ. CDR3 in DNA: TGCGCCAGCAGCACTATTACGTATGGGGCCAACGTCCTGACTTTC. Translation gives CASSTITYGANVLTF.

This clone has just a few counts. CDR3 DNA sequence: TGTGCCAGCAGCAAAGGGAGGGCAGGGGGCGATGGACACTACGAGCAGTACTTC. Protein product: CASSKGRAGGDGHYEQYF. The chain recombines TRBV7-6 with TRBJ2-7, with D possibly matching TRBD1 (8 bases). Trimming removed 5 bases at V and 3 bases at J, with 26 bases between. This CDR3 is built from 18 residues. Germline-derived CDR1 and CDR2 are SGHVS and FNYEAQ.

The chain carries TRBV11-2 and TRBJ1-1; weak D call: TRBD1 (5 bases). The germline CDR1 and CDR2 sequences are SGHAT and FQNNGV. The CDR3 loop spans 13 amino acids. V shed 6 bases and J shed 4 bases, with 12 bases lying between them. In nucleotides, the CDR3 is TGTGCCAGCAGGGAGGGACCTCGCACTGAAGCTTTCTTT. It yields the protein CASREGPRTEAFF.

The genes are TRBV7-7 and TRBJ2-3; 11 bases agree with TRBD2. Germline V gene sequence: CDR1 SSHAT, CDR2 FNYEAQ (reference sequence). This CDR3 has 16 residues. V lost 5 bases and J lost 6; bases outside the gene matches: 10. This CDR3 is CASSPGSGGAFDTQYF. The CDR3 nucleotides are TGTGCCAGCAGCCCGGGTAGCGGGGGGGCCTTTGATACGCAGTATTTT.

CDR3 nucleotide sequence: TGTGCCAGCAGCCCGTCGAGGGGGCCGAACACTGAAGCTTTCTTT. Protein sequence: CASSPSRGPNTEAFF. V is TRBV3-1 (or the pseudogene TRBV3-2) and J is TRBJ1-1; 7 nucleotides agree with TRBD1. J lost 1 base, V lost 4 bases, and 6 bases had no gene match. CDR3 size: 15 residues. The V gene's germline CDR1 is LGHDT and CDR2 YNNKEL (reference sequence).

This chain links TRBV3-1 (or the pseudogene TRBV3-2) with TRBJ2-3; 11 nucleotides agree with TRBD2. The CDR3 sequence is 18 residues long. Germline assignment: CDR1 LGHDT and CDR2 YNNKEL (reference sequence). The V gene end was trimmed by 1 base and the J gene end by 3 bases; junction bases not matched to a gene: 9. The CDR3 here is CASSQVTISGGATDTQYF. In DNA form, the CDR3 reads TGTGCCAGCAGCCAAGTGACCATTAGCGGGGGGGCTACAGATACGCAGTATTTT.

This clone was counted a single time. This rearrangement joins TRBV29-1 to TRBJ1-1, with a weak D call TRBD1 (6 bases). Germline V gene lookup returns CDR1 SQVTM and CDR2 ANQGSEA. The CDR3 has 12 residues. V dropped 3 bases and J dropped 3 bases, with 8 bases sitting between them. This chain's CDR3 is CSVDRGYTEAFF. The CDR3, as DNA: TGCAGCGTTGATAGGGGGTACACTGAAGCTTTCTTT.

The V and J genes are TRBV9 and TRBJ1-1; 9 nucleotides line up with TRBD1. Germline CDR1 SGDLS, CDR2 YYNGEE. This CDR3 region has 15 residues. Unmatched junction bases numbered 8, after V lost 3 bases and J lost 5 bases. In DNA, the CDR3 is TGTGCCAGCAGCGCCCCGACAGGGGGTAGGACTGAAGCTTTCTTT. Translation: CASSAPTGGRTEAFF. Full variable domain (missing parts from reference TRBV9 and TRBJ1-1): DSGVTQTPKHLITATGQRVTLRCSPRSGDLSVYWYQQSLDQGLQFLIQYYNGEERAKGNILERFSAQQFPDLHSELNLSSLELGDSALYFCASSAPTGGRTEAFFGQGTRLTVV.

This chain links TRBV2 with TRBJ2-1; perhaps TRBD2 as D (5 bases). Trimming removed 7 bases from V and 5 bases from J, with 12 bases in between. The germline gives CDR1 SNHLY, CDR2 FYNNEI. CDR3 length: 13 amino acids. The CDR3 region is CASTPTGDNEQFF. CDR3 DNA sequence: TGTGCCAGCACCCCCACCGGGGACAATGAGCAGTTCTTC.

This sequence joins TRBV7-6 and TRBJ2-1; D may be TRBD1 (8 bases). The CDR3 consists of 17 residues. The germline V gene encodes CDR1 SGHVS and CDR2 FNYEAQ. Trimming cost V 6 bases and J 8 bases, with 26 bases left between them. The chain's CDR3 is CASSGEAGQGLSDEQFF. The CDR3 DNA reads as TGTGCCAGCAGTGGGGAGGCCGGACAGGGACTAAGCGATGAGCAGTTCTTC.